The clone carrying this T cell receptor beta chain was picked up many times. CDR3 length: 15 residues. Per germline, CDR1 SGHDN and CDR2 FVKESK. The entry originates in a study of CD4 and CD8 cells across lung adenocarcinoma regions. TCRdb used MiXCR to reprocess the PCR reads, holding one entry per CDR3 protein. Among some 23,000 distinct CDR3 sequences listed, 40% to 50% were seen once. Donors had localized lung adenocarcinoma, a non-small cell lung cancer. Sequencing was done on a sample of CD8+ T cells from the center of a lung tumor. The receptor comes from a male donor with lung adenocarcinoma. The CD4 and CD8 labels of this study may be unreliable. The V gene is TRBV14, the J gene TRBJ2-1; D might be TRBD1 (5 bases). The assigned J gene may be wrong: the sequence end matches TRBJ2-5 better. CDR3 DNA: TGTGCCAGCAGCCAAGATTTGGGGCAGGCGGAGACCCAGTACTTC. This sequence encodes CASSQDLGQAETQYF.